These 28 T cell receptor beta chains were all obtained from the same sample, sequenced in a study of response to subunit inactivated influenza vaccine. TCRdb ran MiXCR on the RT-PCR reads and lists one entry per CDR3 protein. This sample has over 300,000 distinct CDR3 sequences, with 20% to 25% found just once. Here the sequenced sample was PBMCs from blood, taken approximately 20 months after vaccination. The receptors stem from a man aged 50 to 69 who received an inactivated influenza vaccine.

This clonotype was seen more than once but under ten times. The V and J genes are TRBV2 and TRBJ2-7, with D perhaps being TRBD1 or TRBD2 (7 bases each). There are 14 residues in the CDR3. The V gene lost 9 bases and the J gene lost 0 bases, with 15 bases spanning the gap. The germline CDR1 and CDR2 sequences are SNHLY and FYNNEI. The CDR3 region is CASKGRGHSYEQYF. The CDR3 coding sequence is TGTGCCAGTAAAGGGAGGGGGCACTCCTACGAGCAGTACTTC.

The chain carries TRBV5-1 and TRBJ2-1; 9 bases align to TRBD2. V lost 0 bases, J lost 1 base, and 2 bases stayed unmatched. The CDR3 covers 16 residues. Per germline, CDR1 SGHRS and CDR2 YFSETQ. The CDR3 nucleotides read TGCGCCAGCAGCTTGGAAACTAGCGGGTCCTACAATGAGCAGTTCTTC. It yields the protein CASSLETSGSYNEQFF.

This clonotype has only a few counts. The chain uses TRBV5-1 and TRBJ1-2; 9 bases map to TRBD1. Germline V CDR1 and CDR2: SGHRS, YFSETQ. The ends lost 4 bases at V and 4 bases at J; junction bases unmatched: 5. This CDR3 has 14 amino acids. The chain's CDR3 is CASSPDRGGYGYTF. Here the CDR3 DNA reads TGCGCCAGCAGCCCCGACAGGGGGGGCTATGGCTACACCTTC.

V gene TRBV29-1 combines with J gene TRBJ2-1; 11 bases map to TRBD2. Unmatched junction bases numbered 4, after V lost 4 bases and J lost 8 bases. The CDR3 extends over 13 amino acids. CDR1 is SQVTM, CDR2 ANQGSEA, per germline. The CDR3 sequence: CSVAGTSGDEQFF. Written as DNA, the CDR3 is TGCAGCGTTGCCGGGACTAGCGGCGATGAGCAGTTCTTC.

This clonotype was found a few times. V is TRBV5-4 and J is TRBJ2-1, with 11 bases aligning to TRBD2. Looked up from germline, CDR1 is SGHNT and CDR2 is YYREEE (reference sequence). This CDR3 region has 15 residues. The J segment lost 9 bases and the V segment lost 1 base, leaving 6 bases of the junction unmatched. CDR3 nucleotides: TGTGCCAGCAGCTTGACTAGCGGGAGTTTAGGTGAGCAGTTCTTC. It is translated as CASSLTSGSLGEQFF.

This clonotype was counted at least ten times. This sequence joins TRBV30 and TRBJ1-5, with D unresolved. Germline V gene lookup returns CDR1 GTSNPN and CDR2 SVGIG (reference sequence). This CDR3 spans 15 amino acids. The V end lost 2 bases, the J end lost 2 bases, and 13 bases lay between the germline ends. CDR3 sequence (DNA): TGTGCCTGGAGTTTACGGGGAAAGGGCAATCAGCCCCAGCATTTT. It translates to CAWSLRGKGNQPQHF.

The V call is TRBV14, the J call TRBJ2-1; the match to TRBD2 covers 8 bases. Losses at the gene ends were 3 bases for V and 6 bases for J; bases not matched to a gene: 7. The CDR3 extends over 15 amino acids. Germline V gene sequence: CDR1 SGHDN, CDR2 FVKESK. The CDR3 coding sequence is TGTGCCAGCAGCCAGTGGAGGACTAGCATCAATGAGCAGTTCTTC. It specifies CASSQWRTSINEQFF.

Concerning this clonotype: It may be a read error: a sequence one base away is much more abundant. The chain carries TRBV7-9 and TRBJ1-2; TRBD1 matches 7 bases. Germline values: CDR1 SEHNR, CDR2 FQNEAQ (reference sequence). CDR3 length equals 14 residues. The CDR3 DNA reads TGTGCCCGCAGCCCAGGGACAGCCAACTATGGCTACACCTTC. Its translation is CARSPGTANYGYTF. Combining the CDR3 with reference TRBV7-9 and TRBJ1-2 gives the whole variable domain DTGVSQNPRHKITKRGQNVTFRCDPISEHNRLYWYRQTLGQGPEFLTYFQNEAQLEKSRLLSDRFSAERPKGSFSTLEIQRTEQGDSAMYLCARSPGTANYGYTFGSGTRLTVV.

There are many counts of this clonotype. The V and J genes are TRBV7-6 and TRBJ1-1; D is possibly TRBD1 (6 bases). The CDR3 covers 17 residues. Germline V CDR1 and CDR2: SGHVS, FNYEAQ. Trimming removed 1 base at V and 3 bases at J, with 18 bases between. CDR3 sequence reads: CASSLVPVGRGDTEAFF. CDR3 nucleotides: TGTGCCAGCAGCTTAGTGCCTGTAGGCAGGGGAGACACTGAAGCTTTCTTT. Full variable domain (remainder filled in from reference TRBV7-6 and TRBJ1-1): GAGVSQSPRYKVTKRGQDVALRCDPISGHVSLYWYRQALGQGPEFLTYFNYEAQQDKSGLPNDRFSAERPEGSISTLTIQRTEQRDSAMYRCASSLVPVGRGDTEAFFGQGTRLTVV.

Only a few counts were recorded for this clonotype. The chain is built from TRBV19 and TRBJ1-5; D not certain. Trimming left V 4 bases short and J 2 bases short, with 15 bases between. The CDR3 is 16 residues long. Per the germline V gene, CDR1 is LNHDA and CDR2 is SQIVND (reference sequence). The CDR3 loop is CASSKYWAGGNQPQHF. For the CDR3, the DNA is TGTGCCAGTAGTAAATATTGGGCGGGCGGCAATCAGCCCCAGCATTTT.

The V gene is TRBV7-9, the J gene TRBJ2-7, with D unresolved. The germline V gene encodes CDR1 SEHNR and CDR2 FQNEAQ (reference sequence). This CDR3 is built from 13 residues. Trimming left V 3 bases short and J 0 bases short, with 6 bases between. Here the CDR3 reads CASSFQISYEQYF. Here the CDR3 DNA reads TGTGCCAGCAGCTTCCAGATCTCCTACGAGCAGTACTTC.

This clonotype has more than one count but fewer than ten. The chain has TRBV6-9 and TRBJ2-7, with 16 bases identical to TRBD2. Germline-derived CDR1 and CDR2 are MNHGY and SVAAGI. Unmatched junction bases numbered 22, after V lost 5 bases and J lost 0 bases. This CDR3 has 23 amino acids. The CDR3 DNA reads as TGTGCCAGCAGTCCAAGACACCAGAGACCGGGACTAGCGGGGGGGATCAGCTCCTACGAGCAGTACTTC. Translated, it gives CASSPRHQRPGLAGGISSYEQYF.

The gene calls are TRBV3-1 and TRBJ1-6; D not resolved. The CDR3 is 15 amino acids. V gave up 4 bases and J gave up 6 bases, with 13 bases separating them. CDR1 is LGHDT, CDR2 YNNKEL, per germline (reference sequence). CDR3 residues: CASSRMGGANSPLHF. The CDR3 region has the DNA TGTGCCAGCAGCCGCATGGGAGGAGCTAATTCACCCCTCCACTTT. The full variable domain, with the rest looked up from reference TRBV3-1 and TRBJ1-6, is DTAVSQTPKYLVTQMGNDKSIKCEQNLGHDTMYWYKQDSKKFLKIMFSYNNKELIINETVPNRFSPKSPDKAHLNLHINSLELGDSAVYFCASSRMGGANSPLHFGNGTRLTVT.

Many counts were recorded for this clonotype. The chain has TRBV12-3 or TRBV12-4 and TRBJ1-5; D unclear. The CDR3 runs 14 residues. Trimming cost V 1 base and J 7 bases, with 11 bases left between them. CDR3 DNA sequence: TGTGCCAGCAGTTTAGAGCGGGTCGGGCAGCCCCAGCATTTT. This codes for CASSLERVGQPQHF.

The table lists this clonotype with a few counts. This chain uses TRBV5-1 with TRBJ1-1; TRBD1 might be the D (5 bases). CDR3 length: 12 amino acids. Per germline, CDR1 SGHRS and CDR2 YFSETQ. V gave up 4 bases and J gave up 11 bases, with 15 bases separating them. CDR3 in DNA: TGCGCCAGCAGCCAGGCCGGGGAGGGGGCTTTCTTT. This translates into CASSQAGEGAFF.

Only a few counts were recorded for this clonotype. The CDR3 sequence: CASSLTGGGNSPLHF. CDR3 DNA sequence: TGTGCCAGCAGCTTGACGGGGGGAGGTAATTCACCCCTCCACTTT. The chain combines TRBV7-2 with TRBJ1-6; possibly TRBD1 for D (5 bases). V was pared by 3 bases and J by 6 bases, with 12 bases between. CDR1 is SGHTA and CDR2 is FQGNSA in the germline V gene. This CDR3 has 15 amino acids.

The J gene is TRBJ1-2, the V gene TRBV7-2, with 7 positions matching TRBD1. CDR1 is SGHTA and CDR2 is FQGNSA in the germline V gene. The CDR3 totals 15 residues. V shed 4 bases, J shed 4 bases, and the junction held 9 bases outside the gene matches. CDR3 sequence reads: CASSSQTGTAYGYTF. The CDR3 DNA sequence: TGTGCCAGCAGCTCTCAAACCGGGACAGCCTATGGCTACACCTTC. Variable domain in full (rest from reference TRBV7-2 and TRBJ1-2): GAGVSQSPSNKVTEKGKDVELRCDPISGHTALYWYRQSLGQGLEFLIYFQGNSAPDKSGLPSDRFSAERTGGSVSTLTIQRTQQEDSAVYLCASSSQTGTAYGYTFGSGTRLTVV.

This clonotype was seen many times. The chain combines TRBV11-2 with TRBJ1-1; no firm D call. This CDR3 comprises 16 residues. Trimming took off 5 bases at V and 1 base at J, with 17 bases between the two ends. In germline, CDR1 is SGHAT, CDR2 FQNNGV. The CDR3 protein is CASSKTAKTGNTEAFF. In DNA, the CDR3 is TGTGCCAGCAGCAAAACAGCGAAGACTGGGAACACTGAAGCTTTCTTT.

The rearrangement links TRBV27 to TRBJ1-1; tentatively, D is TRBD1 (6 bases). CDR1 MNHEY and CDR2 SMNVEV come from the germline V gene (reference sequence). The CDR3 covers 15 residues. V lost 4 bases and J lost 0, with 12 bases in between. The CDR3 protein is CASSSGQTVNTEAFF. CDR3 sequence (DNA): TGTGCCAGCAGTTCCGGACAGACTGTGAACACTGAAGCTTTCTTT.

The CDR3 reads CASSYSPYPNYGYTF. The CDR3 nucleotides are TGTGCCAGCAGTTACTCTCCCTATCCTAACTATGGCTACACCTTC. The chain joins TRBV6-5 to TRBJ1-2; D not certain. The CDR3 runs to 15 residues. V was pared by 0 bases and J by 0 bases, with 8 bases between. Germline CDR1 and CDR2: MNHEY and SVGAGI.

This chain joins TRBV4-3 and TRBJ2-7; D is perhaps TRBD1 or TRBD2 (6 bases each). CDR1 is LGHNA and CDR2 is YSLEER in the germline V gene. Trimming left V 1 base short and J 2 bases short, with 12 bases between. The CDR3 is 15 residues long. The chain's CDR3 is CASSQGEGGPYEQYF. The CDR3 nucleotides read TGCGCCAGCAGCCAAGGCGAAGGGGGGCCCTACGAGCAGTACTTC.

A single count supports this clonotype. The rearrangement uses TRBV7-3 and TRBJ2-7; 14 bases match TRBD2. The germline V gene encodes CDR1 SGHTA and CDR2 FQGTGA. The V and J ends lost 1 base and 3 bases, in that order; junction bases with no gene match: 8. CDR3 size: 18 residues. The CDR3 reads CASSLRPRGLAGVYEQYF. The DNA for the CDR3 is TGTGCCAGCAGCTTAAGACCCCGGGGACTAGCGGGAGTCTACGAGCAGTACTTC.

CDR3 in amino acids: CSARAGRGLYGYTF. The CDR3 region has the DNA TGCAGTGCTAGAGCCGGGAGGGGGCTTTATGGCTACACCTTC. The rearrangement joins TRBV20-1 to TRBJ1-2; 7 bases map to TRBD1. The CDR3 sequence is 14 residues long. Germline V gene sequence: CDR1 DFQATT, CDR2 SNEGSKA (reference sequence). The ends lost 1 base at V and 5 bases at J; junction bases unmatched: 7.

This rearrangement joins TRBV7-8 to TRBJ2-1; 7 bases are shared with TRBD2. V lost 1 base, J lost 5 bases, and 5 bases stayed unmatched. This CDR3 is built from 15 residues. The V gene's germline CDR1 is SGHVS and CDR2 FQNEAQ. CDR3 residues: CASSLVSGRNNEQFF. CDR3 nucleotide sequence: TGTGCCAGCAGCTTAGTTAGCGGGCGAAACAATGAGCAGTTCTTC.

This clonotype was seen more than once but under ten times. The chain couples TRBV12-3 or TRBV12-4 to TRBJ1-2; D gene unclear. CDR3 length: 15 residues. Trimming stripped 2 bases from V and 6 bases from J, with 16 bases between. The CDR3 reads CASSLMSRLNDGYTF. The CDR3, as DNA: TGTGCCAGCAGTTTAATGTCCAGGCTTAATGATGGCTACACCTTC.

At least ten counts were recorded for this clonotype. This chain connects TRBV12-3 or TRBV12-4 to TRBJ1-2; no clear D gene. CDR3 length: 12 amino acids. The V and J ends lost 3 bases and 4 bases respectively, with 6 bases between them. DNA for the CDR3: TGTGCCAGCAGTTTTCGAATCTATGGCTACACCTTC. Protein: CASSFRIYGYTF.

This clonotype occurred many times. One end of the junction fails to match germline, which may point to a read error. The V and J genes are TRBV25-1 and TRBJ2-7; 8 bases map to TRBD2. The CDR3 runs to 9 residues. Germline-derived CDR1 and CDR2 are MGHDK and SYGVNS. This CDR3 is CGRDYEQYF. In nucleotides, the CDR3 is TGCGGGAGGGACTACGAGCAGTACTTC.

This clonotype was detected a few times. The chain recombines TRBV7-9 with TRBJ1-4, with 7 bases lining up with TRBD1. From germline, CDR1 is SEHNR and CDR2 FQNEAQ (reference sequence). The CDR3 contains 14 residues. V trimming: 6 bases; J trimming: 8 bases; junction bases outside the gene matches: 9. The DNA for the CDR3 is TGTGCCAGCAGGAGGGACAGCCCCCTCGAAAAACTGTTTTTT. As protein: CASRRDSPLEKLFF.